The 8 T cell receptor beta chains presented below share a single source sample, sequenced in a study of beta chain features in type 1 diabetes. Findings of the study overall: Shorter TCRB CDR3s, moderately but significantly so, marked every one of the four CD4+ subsets in Type 1 diabetes patients.

Expressed TCRB transcripts were sequenced after all isolated RNA was converted to cDNA. This table comes from immunoSEQ multiplex PCR, and its TCRdb copy is limited to in-frame clones, with some not included. Among hundreds of thousands of clones listed, roughly 13% were seen once. The antigens these receptors bind are not known. Input material: naive CD4+ T cells from blood. The origin of the receptors is a man between 18 and 35 years old with type 1 diabetes.

This clone was detected only a few times. The chain couples TRBV19 to TRBJ2-4; unclear D gene. The germline V gene has CDR1 LNHDA and CDR2 SQIVND (reference sequence). The V end lost 1 base, the J end lost 5 bases, and 3 bases lay between the germline ends. There are 12 residues in the CDR3. The CDR3 loop reads CASSIVENIQYF. The CDR3 bases are TGTGCCAGTAGTATAGTTGAAAACATTCAGTACTTC. The whole variable domain, remainder taken from reference TRBV19 and TRBJ2-4, is DGGITQSPKYLFRKEGQNVTLSCEQNLNHDAMYWYRQDPGQGLRLIYYSQIVNDFQKGDIAEGYSVSREKKESFPLTVTSAQKNPTAFYLCASSIVENIQYFGAGTRLSVL.

This clone came up a few times. This sequence joins TRBV5-1 and TRBJ2-7; 12 bases are a match to TRBD1. V lost 3 bases to trimming and J lost 5 bases; unmatched junction nucleotides: 6. The germline V gene has CDR1 SGHRS and CDR2 YFSETQ. This CDR3 is built from 15 residues. For the CDR3, the DNA is TGCGCCAGCAGCTCGGGACAGGGGGCTCTCGACGAGCAGTACTTC. Encoded protein: CASSSGQGALDEQYF.

In its sample, this clone was seen a few times. The chain employs TRBV9 and TRBJ2-1, with D possibly matching TRBD2 (5 bases). This CDR3 has 15 residues. V shed 2 bases and J shed 2 bases, with 11 bases lying between them. Germline V gives CDR1 SGDLS, CDR2 YYNGEE. Here the CDR3 DNA reads TGTGCCAGCAGCGTCGGGGTAAGTCCCTACAATGAGCAGTTCTTC. Protein: CASSVGVSPYNEQFF.

This chain links TRBV7-9 with TRBJ1-1, with TRBD1 identical over 7 bases. J gave up 8 bases and V 1 base, and 4 bases lay outside the gene matches. Germline assignment: CDR1 SEHNR and CDR2 FQNEAQ (reference sequence). This CDR3 is built from 13 residues. CDR3 sequence: CASSLDQDREAFF. The CDR3 DNA reads TGTGCCAGCAGCTTAGATCAGGACAGGGAAGCTTTCTTT. The full variable domain, in which reference TRBV7-9 and TRBJ1-1 provide the parts outside the CDR3, is DTGVSQNPRHKITKRGQNVTFRCDPISEHNRLYWYRQTLGQGPEFLTYFQNEAQLEKSRLLSDRFSAERPKGSFSTLEIQRTEQGDSAMYLCASSLDQDREAFFGQGTRLTVV.

This clone turned up a few times. The gene calls are TRBV14 and TRBJ2-2; possibly TRBD1 for D (5 bases). With 7 bases removed from V and 0 bases from J, the gap between germline ends came to 12 bases. CDR3 length: 15 amino acids. Germline CDR1 is SGHDN and CDR2 is FVKESK. CDR3: CASTLDSTNTGELFF. In nucleotides, the CDR3 is TGTGCCAGCACCCTTGACAGTACGAACACCGGGGAGCTGTTTTTT.

The CDR3 sequence is CAKSDRWDSPLHF. CDR3 coding DNA: TGTGCCAAGTCGGACAGATGGGATTCACCCCTCCACTTT. The gene calls are TRBV2 and TRBJ1-6, with D possibly TRBD1 on 6 matching bases. The CDR3 covers 13 residues. Trimming cost V 10 bases and J 8 bases, with 15 bases left between them. Germline loops: CDR1 SNHLY, CDR2 FYNNEI.

This clone came up once. The chain recombines TRBV6-1 with TRBJ2-1, with D hard to call. This CDR3 region has 13 residues. V lost 5 bases to trimming and J lost 4 bases, with 9 bases between them. Germline CDR1 and CDR2: MNHNS and SASEGT. CDR3 region: CASSSQMYNEQFF. CDR3 DNA: TGTGCCAGCAGTTCACAGATGTACAATGAGCAGTTCTTC.

The gene calls are TRBV6-1 and TRBJ2-7; D remains unclear. Trimming took 4 bases from V and 4 from J, leaving 11 bases between them. CDR3 length equals 13 residues. Looked up from germline, CDR1 is MNHNS and CDR2 is SASEGT. The CDR3 coding sequence is TGTGCCAGCAGTGGTACAGTTCCGTACGAGCAGTACTTC. Protein product: CASSGTVPYEQYF.